The rows below give T cell receptor beta chains drawn from one sample of a study of cytomegalovirus exposure and HLA in healthy donors. Assay used: immunoSEQ multiplex PCR; TCRdb lists only in-frame clones, some missing. The data hold roughly 140,000 clones, with 68% observed a single time. Sequences were obtained from PBMCs. These receptors were collected from a man aged 60 to 75 in good health and CMV-seronegative. Each CDR3 is given with its conserved first and last residue.

TRBV19,CASRRKENTEAFF
TRBV7-9,CASSLLFDSPLHF
TRBV28,CASSSYGTGDNSPLHF
TRBV5-4,CASSPVAGAYNEQFF
TRBV27,CASRETGLYEQYF
TRBV19,CASSSGQGVNTGELFF
TRBV28,CASSLFRITEAFF
TRBV7-3,CASSPTREESDTQYF
TRBV30,CAWRSSGIRTGANVLTF
TRBV19,CASSIDRDYSNQPQHF
TRBV18,CASSPSGTAYNEQFF
TRBV6-6,CASSASPTGGNQPQHF
TRBV5-1,CASSPRDRGETGELFF
TRBV29-1,CSARGGPYNEQFF
TRBV19,CASRGTGSSYEQYF
TRBV6-5,CASSYSLRVTEAFF
TRBV27,CASRGLAGVETQYF
TRBV27,CASRKTGMETQYF
TRBV11-2,CASSLGLADTEQFF
TRBV18,CASSLAASQEAEAFF
TRBV30,CAWRVAGGRTEAFF
TRBV23-1,CASSQTRRQGARQETQYF
TRBV9,CASSVFSAAYNEQFF
TRBV28,CASSLRGSAETQYF
TRBV11-2,CASSPRGGREGYEQYF
TRBV5-1,CASSLSNTGDGSPLHF
TRBV2,CASSEALREINYGYTF
TRBV29-1,CSALTGGDSYEQYF
TRBV2,CASRSVPGNTIYF
TRBV11-2,CASSFYLAFYEQYF
TRBV5-1,CASSLTSARSYEQYF
TRBV28,CASRPTGPSGNTIYF
TRBV5-6,CASSATSGYYEQYF